This T cell receptor (beta chain) is drawn from a study of cytomegalovirus exposure and HLA in healthy donors. The donors were members of the validation cohort comprising over a hundred subjects, separate from the approximately 630-subject first cohort. Study-level results: The study recorded over 150 TCR beta chains that were cytomegalovirus-associated. There were three CMV-associated chains whose specificity for CMV antigens was confirmed in vitro. Rare TCR sequences dominated, though some public TCRs recurred in many donors.

The protocol was immunoSEQ multiplex PCR, while the TCRdb copy is restricted to in-frame clones and leaves out a portion. The sample carries more than 80,000 clones, around 89% recorded once. To note about this clone: The antigen is undetermined.

Material: PBMCs. This sequence originates from a woman aged 18-29 years in good health and CMV-seropositive.

CDR3: CASSFARLYEQYF. The CDR3, as DNA: TGTGCCAGCAGTTTCGCTAGGCTCTACGAGCAGTACTTC. The chain joins TRBV28 to TRBJ2-7; D is undetermined. The CDR3 contains 13 residues. CDR1 and CDR2 (germline): MDHEN, SYDVKM. Trimming took 3 bases from V and 3 from J, leaving 9 bases between them.